This entry concerns a single TCR beta chain. TCRdb called the PCR reads again in MiXCR, with one record for every CDR3 protein. This table has 21,000 or so distinct CDR3 sequences, roughly 54% appearing once. The record originates from a study of CD4 and CD8 cells across lung adenocarcinoma regions. CDR3 length: 18 amino acids. The ends were cut back, 1 base at V and 3 bases at J, with 19 bases in the middle. Germline V gives CDR1 SEHNR, CDR2 FQNEAQ (reference sequence). Specimen: CD8+ T cells from the center of a lung tumor. The chain employs TRBV7-9 and TRBJ2-1; perhaps TRBD2 as D (7 bases). The receptor's source is a female donor with lung adenocarcinoma. The CD4 and CD8 labels of this study may be unreliable. CDR3 nucleotides: TGTGCCAGCAGCTTAGAGGGGGGGGCAGGACTCCTCTACAATGAGCAGTTCTTC. Residues: CASSLEGGAGLLYNEQFF.